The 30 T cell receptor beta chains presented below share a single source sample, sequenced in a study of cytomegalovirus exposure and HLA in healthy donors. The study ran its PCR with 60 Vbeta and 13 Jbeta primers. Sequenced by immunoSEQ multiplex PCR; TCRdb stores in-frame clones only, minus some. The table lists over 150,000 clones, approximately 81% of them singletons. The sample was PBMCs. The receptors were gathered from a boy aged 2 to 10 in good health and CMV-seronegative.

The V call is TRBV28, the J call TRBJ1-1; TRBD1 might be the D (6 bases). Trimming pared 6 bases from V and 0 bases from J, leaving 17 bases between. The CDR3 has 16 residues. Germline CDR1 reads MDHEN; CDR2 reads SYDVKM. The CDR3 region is CASRPTGTSMNTEAFF. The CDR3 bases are TGTGCCAGCAGACCAACAGGGACCTCCATGAACACTGAAGCTTTCTTT. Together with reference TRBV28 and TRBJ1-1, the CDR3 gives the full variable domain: DVKVTQSSRYLVKRTGEKVFLECVQDMDHENMFWYRQDPGLGLRLIYFSYDVKMKEKGDIPEGYSVSREKKERFSLILESASTNQTSMYLCASRPTGTSMNTEAFFGQGTRLTVV.

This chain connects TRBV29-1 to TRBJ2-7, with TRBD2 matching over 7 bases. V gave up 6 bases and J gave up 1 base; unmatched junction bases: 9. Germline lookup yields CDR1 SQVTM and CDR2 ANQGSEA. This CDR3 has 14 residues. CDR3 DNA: TGCAGCGTAGTTAGGGAGGGCCGGTCCTACGAGCAGTACTTC. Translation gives CSVVREGRSYEQYF.

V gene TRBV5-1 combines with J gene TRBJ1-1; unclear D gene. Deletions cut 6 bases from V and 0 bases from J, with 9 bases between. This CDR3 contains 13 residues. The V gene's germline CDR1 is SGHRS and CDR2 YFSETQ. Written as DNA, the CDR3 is TGCGCCAGCACGGGGAAGGTGAACACTGAAGCTTTCTTT. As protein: CASTGKVNTEAFF.

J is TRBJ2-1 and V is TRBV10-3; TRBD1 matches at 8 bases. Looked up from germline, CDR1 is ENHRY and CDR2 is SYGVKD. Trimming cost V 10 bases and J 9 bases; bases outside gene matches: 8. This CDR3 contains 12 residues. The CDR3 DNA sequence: TGTGCCACCGGACAGGGAGAGGGTGAGCAGTTCTTC. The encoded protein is CATGQGEGEQFF.

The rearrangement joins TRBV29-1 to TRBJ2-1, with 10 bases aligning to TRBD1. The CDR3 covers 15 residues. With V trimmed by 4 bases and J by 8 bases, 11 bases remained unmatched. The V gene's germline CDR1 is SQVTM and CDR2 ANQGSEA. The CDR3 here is CSVGAGTGVIHEQFF. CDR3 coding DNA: TGCAGCGTTGGTGCCGGGACAGGGGTTATTCATGAGCAGTTCTTC.

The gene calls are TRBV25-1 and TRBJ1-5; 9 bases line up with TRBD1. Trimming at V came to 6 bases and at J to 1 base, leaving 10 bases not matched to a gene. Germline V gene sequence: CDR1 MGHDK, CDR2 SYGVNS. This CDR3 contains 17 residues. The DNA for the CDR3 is TGTGCCAGCAGCACCCAGGACAGGGGTTTGAGCAATCAGCCCCAGCATTTT. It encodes CASSTQDRGLSNQPQHF.

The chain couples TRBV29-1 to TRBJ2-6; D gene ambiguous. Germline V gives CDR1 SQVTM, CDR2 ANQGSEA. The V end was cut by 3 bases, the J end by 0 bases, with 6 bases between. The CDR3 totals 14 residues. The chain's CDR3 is CSVDFPSGANVLTF. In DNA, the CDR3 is TGCAGCGTTGACTTTCCCTCTGGGGCCAACGTCCTGACTTTC.

The CDR3: CASSGLLQGNTEAFF. Written as DNA, the CDR3 is TGTGCCAGCAGTGGCCTCCTACAGGGGAACACTGAAGCTTTCTTT. The chain combines TRBV6-5 with TRBJ1-1; the D gene is possibly TRBD1 (6 bases). This CDR3 contains 15 residues. V was shortened by 5 bases and J by 1 base, with 14 bases between the two germline ends. In germline, CDR1 is MNHEY, CDR2 SVGAGI.

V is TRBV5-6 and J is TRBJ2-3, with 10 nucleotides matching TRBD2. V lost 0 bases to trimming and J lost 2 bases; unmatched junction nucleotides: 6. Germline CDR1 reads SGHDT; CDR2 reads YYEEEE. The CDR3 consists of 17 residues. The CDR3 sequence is CASSLDSLAGDTDTQYF. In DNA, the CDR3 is TGTGCCAGCAGCTTGGATTCGCTAGCGGGAGACACAGATACGCAGTATTTT.

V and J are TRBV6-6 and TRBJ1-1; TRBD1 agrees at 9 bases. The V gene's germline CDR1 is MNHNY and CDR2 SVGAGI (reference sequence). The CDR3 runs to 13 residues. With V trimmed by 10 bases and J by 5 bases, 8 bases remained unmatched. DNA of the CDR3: TGTGCCATTCGGACAGGGGTGAGAACTGAAGCTTTCTTT. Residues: CAIRTGVRTEAFF.

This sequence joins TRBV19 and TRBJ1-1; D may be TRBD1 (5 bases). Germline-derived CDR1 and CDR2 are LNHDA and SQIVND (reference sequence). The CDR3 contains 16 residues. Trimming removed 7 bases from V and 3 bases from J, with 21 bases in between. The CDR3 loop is CASIDSSRSYYTEAFF. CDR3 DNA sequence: TGTGCCAGTATTGACAGTAGTCGGTCCTACTACACTGAAGCTTTCTTT.

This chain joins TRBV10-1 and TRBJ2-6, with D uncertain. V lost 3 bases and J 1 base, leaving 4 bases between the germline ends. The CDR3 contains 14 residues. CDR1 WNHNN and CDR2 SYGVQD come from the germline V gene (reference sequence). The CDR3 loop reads CASSDHSGANVLTF. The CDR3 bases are TGCGCCAGCAGTGACCATTCTGGGGCCAACGTCCTGACTTTC.

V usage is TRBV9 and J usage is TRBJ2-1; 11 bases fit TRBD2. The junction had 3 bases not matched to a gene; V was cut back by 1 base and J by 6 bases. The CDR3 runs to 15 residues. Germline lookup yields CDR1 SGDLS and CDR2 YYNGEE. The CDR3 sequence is CASSVTTSGSNEQFF. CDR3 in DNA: TGTGCCAGCAGCGTAACAACTAGCGGGAGCAATGAGCAGTTCTTC.

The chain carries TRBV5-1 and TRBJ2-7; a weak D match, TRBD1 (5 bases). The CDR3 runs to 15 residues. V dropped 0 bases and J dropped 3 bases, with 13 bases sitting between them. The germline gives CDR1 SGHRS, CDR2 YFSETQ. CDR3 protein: CASSLGGQDGYEQYF. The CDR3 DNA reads TGCGCCAGCAGCTTGGGCGGACAAGACGGCTACGAGCAGTACTTC.

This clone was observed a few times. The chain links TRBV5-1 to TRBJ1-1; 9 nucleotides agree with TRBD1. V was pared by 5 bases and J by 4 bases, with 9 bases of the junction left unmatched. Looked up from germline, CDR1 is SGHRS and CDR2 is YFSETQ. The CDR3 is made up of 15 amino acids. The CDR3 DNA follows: TGCGCCAGCAGACCCGGGACAGGGTGGGGCACTGAAGCTTTCTTT. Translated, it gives CASRPGTGWGTEAFF. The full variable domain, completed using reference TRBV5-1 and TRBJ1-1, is KAGVTQTPRYLIKTRGQQVTLSCSPISGHRSVSWYQQTPGQGLQFLFEYFSETQRNKGNFPGRFSGRQFSNSRSEMNVSTLELGDSALYLCASRPGTGWGTEAFFGQGTRLTVV.

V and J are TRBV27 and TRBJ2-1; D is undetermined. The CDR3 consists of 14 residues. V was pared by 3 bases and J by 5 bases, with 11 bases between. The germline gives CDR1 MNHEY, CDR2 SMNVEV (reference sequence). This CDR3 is CASSLSTFNNEQFF. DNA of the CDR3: TGTGCCAGCAGTTTGTCGACTTTCAACAATGAGCAGTTCTTC.

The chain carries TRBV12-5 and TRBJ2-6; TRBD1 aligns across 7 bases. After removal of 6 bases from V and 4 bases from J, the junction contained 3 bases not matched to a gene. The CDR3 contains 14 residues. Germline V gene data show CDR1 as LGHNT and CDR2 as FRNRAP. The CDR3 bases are TGTGCTAGTGGACAGGGGTACGGGGCCAACGTCCTGACTTTC. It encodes CASGQGYGANVLTF.

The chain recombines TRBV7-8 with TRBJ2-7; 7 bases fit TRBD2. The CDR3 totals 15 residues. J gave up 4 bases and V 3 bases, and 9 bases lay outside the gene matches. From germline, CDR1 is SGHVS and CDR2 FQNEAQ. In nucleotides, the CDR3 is TGTGCCAGCAGCTTGGCCGGGACTAAATCTTACGAGCAGTACTTC. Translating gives CASSLAGTKSYEQYF. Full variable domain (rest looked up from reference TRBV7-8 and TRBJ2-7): GAGVSQSPRYKVAKRGQDVALRCDPISGHVSLFWYQQALGQGPEFLTYFQNEAQLDKSGLPSDRFFAERPEGSVSTLKIQRTQQEDSAVYLCASSLAGTKSYEQYFGPGTRLTVT.

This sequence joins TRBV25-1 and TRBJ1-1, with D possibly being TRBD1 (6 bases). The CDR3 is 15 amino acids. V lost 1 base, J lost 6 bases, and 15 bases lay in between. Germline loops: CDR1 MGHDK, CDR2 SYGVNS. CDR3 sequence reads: CASSEWGRGGAEAFF. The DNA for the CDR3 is TGTGCCAGCAGTGAATGGGGCAGGGGCGGTGCTGAAGCTTTCTTT.

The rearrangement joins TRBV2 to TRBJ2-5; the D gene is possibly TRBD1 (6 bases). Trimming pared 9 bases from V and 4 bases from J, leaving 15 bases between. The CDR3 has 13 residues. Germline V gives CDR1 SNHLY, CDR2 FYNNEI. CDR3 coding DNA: TGTGCCAGTCACAGGGCGTCGGGAGAGACCCAGTACTTC. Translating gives CASHRASGETQYF.

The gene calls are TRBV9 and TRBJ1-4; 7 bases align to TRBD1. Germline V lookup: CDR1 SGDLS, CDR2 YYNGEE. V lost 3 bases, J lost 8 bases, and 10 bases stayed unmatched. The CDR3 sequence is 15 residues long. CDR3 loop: CASSAETGTTEKLFF. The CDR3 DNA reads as TGTGCCAGCAGCGCCGAGACAGGGACAACGGAAAAACTGTTTTTT.

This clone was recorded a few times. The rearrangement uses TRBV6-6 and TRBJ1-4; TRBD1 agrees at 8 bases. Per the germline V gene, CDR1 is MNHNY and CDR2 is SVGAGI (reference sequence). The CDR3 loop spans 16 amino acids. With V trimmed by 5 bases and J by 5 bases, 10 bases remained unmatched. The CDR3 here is CASSRPIGQGNEKLFF. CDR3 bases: TGTGCCAGCAGTCGACCTATAGGACAGGGCAATGAAAAACTGTTTTTT.

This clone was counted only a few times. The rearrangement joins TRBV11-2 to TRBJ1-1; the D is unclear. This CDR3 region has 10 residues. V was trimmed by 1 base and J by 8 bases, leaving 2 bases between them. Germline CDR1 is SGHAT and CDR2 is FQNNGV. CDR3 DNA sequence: TGTGCCAGCAGCTTAGTAGAAGCTTTCTTT. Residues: CASSLVEAFF.

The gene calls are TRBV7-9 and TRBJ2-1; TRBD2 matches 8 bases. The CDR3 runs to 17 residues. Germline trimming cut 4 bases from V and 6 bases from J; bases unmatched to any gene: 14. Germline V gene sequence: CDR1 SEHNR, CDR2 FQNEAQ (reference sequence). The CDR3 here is CASSSPHLGRASNEQFF. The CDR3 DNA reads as TGTGCCAGCAGCTCACCCCATCTCGGGAGGGCCTCCAATGAGCAGTTCTTC. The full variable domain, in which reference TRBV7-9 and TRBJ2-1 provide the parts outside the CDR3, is DTGVSQNPRHKITKRGQNVTFRCDPISEHNRLYWYRQTLGQGPEFLTYFQNEAQLEKSRLLSDRFSAERPKGSFSTLEIQRTEQGDSAMYLCASSSPHLGRASNEQFFGPGTRLTVL.

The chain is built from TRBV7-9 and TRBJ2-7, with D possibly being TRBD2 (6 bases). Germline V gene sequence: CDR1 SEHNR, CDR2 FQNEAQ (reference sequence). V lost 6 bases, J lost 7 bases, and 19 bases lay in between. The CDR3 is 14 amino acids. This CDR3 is CASSHGSKRVEQYF. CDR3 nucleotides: TGTGCCAGCAGTCACGGATCAAAGCGGGTAGAGCAGTACTTC. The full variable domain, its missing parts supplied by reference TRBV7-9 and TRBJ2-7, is DTGVSQNPRHKITKRGQNVTFRCDPISEHNRLYWYRQTLGQGPEFLTYFQNEAQLEKSRLLSDRFSAERPKGSFSTLEIQRTEQGDSAMYLCASSHGSKRVEQYFGPGTRLTVT.

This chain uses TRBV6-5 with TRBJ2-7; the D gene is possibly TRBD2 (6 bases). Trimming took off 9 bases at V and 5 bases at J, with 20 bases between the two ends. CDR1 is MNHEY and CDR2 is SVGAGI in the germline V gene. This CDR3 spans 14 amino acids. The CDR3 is CASGAGGSGDEQYF. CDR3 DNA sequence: TGTGCCAGTGGGGCCGGGGGAAGTGGTGACGAGCAGTACTTC.

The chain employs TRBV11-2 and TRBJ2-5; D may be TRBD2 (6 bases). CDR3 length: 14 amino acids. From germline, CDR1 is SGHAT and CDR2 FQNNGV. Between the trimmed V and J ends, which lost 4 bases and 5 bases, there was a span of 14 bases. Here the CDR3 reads CASSSLRRGETQYF. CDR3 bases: TGTGCCAGCAGCTCTCTAAGACGGGGGGAGACCCAGTACTTC.

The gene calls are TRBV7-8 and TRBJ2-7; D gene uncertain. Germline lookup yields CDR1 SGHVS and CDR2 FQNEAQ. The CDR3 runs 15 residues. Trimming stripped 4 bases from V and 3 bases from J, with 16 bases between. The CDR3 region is CASSYSRSPNYEQYF. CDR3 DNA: TGTGCCAGCAGCTACTCGCGGAGTCCAAACTACGAGCAGTACTTC.

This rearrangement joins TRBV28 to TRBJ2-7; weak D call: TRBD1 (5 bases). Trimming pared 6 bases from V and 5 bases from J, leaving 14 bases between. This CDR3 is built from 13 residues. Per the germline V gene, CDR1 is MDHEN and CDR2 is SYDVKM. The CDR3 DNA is TGTGCCAGCAGACGCCAGGGATACGACGAGCAGTACTTC. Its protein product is CASRRQGYDEQYF.

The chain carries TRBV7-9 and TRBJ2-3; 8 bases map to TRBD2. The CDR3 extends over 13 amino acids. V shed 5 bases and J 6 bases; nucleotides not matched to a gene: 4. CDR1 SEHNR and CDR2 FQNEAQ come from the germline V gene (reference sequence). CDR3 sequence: CASSHRLADTQYF. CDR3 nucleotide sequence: TGTGCCAGCAGCCATCGACTAGCGGATACGCAGTATTTT.